The 14 T cell receptor beta chains given below trace back to one sample, sequenced in a study of blood T cell repertoires in COVID-19. Sequencing used immunoSEQ multiplex PCR; TCRdb keeps in-frame clones, though not all of them. Altogether 400,000 or so clones are present, 80% to 90% being singletons, with the ten largest covering less than 2.5%. The specimen sequenced was PBMCs or T cells enriched from blood (not recorded which). The source is a man aged 35 to 55 in a cohort exposed to, infected with or recovered from COVID-19 (not recorded which).

V usage is TRBV7-2 and J usage is TRBJ2-7; D is undetermined. Per the germline V gene, CDR1 is SGHTA and CDR2 is FQGNSA. The CDR3 contains 12 residues. V lost 5 bases, J lost 0 bases, and 5 bases lay in between. The chain's CDR3 is CASSALSYEQYF. CDR3 DNA sequence: TGTGCCAGCAGCGCACTCTCCTACGAGCAGTACTTC.

In its sample, this clone was seen a few times. This chain links TRBV7-8 with TRBJ1-6, with a weak D call TRBD1 (6 bases). The CDR3 runs 14 residues. Trimming removed 2 bases at V and 10 bases at J, with 12 bases between. Germline V lookup: CDR1 SGHVS, CDR2 FQNEAQ. The CDR3 protein is CASSLQGSGSPLHF. In DNA, the CDR3 is TGTGCCAGCAGCTTACAGGGGTCGGGATCACCCCTCCACTTT.

V usage is TRBV7-8 and J usage is TRBJ1-1, with D unresolved. V gave up 1 base and J gave up 8 bases, with 11 bases separating them. CDR1 and CDR2 from the germline V gene are SGHVS and FQNEAQ. This CDR3 contains 13 residues. This CDR3 is CASSLGRVNEAFF. The CDR3 region has the DNA TGTGCCAGCAGCTTAGGTCGCGTCAACGAAGCTTTCTTT.

The chain has TRBV27 and TRBJ2-2, with D unresolved. Germline loops: CDR1 MNHEY, CDR2 SMNVEV (reference sequence). This CDR3 spans 13 amino acids. Trimming cost V 4 bases and J 0 bases, with 3 bases left between them. The CDR3 protein is CASSSANTGELFF. The CDR3 DNA is TGTGCCAGCAGTTCCGCGAACACCGGGGAGCTGTTTTTT.

The chain recombines TRBV5-4 with TRBJ2-5; D may be TRBD1 (6 bases). The CDR3 length is 13 residues. V dropped 4 bases and J dropped 2 bases, with 9 bases sitting between them. Germline V gives CDR1 SGHNT, CDR2 YYREEE (reference sequence). CDR3 amino acids: CASSPDRQETQYF. The CDR3 DNA is TGTGCCAGCAGCCCTGACAGGCAAGAGACCCAGTACTTC.

This clone has more than one count but fewer than ten. This chain uses TRBV28 with TRBJ2-1, with 8 bases that match TRBD2. This CDR3 is 15 amino acids long. CDR1 MDHEN and CDR2 SYDVKM come from the germline V gene. The J segment lost 12 bases and the V segment lost 5 bases, leaving 15 bases of the junction unmatched. CDR3 bases: TGTGCCAGCAGTCGGATCAGCGGGAGAGAACGGCGGCAGTTCTTC. This gives the protein CASSRISGRERRQFF.

The chain recombines TRBV30 with TRBJ1-1; 9 bases are shared with TRBD1. The V and J ends lost 0 bases and 1 base, in that order; junction bases with no gene match: 3. From germline, CDR1 is GTSNPN and CDR2 SVGIG (reference sequence). This CDR3 spans 15 amino acids. The CDR3 loop is CAWSVRGQGNTEAFF. The CDR3 DNA follows: TGTGCCTGGAGTGTACGGGGACAGGGGAACACTGAAGCTTTCTTT.

This chain joins TRBV10-3 and TRBJ2-6, with TRBD2 matching over 14 bases. Germline V gene lookup returns CDR1 ENHRY and CDR2 SYGVKD. This CDR3 has 17 residues. J gave up 0 bases and V 6 bases, and 1 base lay outside the gene matches. The CDR3 reads CAIRGTSGGSGANVLTF. The DNA of the CDR3 is TGTGCCATCAGAGGGACTAGCGGGGGCTCTGGGGCCAACGTCCTGACTTTC.

The chain employs TRBV27 and TRBJ1-2, with 8 bases matching TRBD1. This CDR3 spans 14 amino acids. Germline V gene data show CDR1 as MNHEY and CDR2 as SMNVEV (reference sequence). With 5 bases clipped from V and 4 bases from J, the junction kept 6 bases outside the gene matches. CDR3 nucleotide sequence: TGTGCCAGCAGTCCCACAGACAGGGGCTATGGCTACACCTTC. Protein product: CASSPTDRGYGYTF.

This clone showed up just once. V usage is TRBV14 and J usage is TRBJ1-1; a weak D match, TRBD1 (5 bases). Per the germline V gene, CDR1 is SGHDN and CDR2 is FVKESK. Trimming stripped 0 bases from V and 4 bases from J, with 12 bases between. The CDR3 runs 15 residues. CDR3 sequence (DNA): TGTGCCAGCAGCCAAGATAGCGGGGCGGGCACTGAAGCTTTCTTT. Protein: CASSQDSGAGTEAFF. Based on the CDR3 plus reference TRBV14 and TRBJ1-1, the full variable domain is EAGVTQFPSHSVIEKGQTVTLRCDPISGHDNLYWYRRVMGKEIKFLLHFVKESKQDESGMPNNRFLAERTGGTYSTLKVQPAELEDSGVYFCASSQDSGAGTEAFFGQGTRLTVV.

This rearrangement joins TRBV21-1 to TRBJ1-5. TRBV21-1 is listed as a pseudogene. There are 16 residues in the CDR3. CDR3 nucleotides: TGTGCCAGCAGCCCTCGTGGACGGGAGAATCATCAGCCCCAGCATTTT. Translated, it gives CASSPRGRENHQPQHF.

This chain connects TRBV11-2 to TRBJ2-1, with D possibly being TRBD2 (6 bases). The germline V and J ends were trimmed by 3 bases and 6 bases, with 24 bases remaining between them. The length of the CDR3 is 18 residues. Germline V CDR1 and CDR2: SGHAT, FQNNGV. DNA of the CDR3: TGTGCCAGCAGCTTGCGGGGTGCTAGTTTTTCGAACTCCAATGAGCAGTTCTTC. Translated, it gives CASSLRGASFSNSNEQFF.

This chain links TRBV6-5 with TRBJ1-1; tentatively, D is TRBD1 (5 bases). CDR3 length: 13 residues. The ends were cut back, 8 bases at V and 0 bases at J, with 10 bases in the middle. The germline V gene has CDR1 MNHEY and CDR2 SVGAGI. CDR3 protein: CASVGTLNTEAFF. The CDR3 DNA is TGTGCCAGCGTTGGGACTCTGAACACTGAAGCTTTCTTT.

The rearrangement joins TRBV9 to TRBJ2-1; TRBD2 agrees at 8 bases. The germline V gene has CDR1 SGDLS and CDR2 YYNGEE. This CDR3 spans 17 amino acids. Losses at the gene ends were 4 bases for V and 8 bases for J; bases not matched to a gene: 17. The CDR3 sequence: CASSPQRTAGVLYEQFF. CDR3 nucleotide sequence: TGTGCCAGCAGCCCTCAAAGGACAGCGGGAGTCCTCTATGAGCAGTTCTTC.